The following is a TCR beta chain sequence with its context. Its antigen is undetermined. This specimen comes from a study of T-cell memory formation after mild COVID-19. Regarding the study as a whole: Within pre-infection memory, some responding clones were found, suggesting cross-reactive memory joined.

Each CDR3 protein is one row after TCRdb ran MiXCR on the 5' RACE reads. Of a few hundred thousand distinct CDR3 sequences in the sample, 21% were seen once. This CDR3 is 17 amino acids long. J gave up 5 bases and V 1 base, and 10 bases lay outside the gene matches. CDR1 is MGHDK, CDR2 SYGVNS, per germline. The source is an adult woman who had mild COVID-19 (a few samples of this study predate the infection). Cell type and time point are not known. The sequenced sample consisted of PBMCs or a T cell subset sorted from them (not recorded which). V is TRBV25-1 and J is TRBJ2-1; TRBD2 matches 8 bases. The CDR3 DNA sequence: TGTGCCAGCAGTGAATTCACCGTAGCGGGAATAAACAATGAGCAGTTCTTC. Amino acid sequence: CASSEFTVAGINNEQFF.